This TCR beta chain is drawn from a study of PD-1 blockade in classical Hodgkin lymphoma. Study-wide points: Baseline TCR diversity was reportedly lower in newly diagnosed patients than healthy donors. TCR diversity in CD4+, not CD8+, cells rose significantly by C4D1. Later analyses included only patients treated at least 1 year post-ASCT.

This CDR3 is 12 amino acids long. With 4 bases removed from V and 5 bases from J, the gap between germline ends came to 11 bases. Germline values: CDR1 SQVTM, CDR2 ANQGSEA. This table comes from immunoSEQ multiplex PCR, and its TCRdb copy is limited to in-frame clones, with some not included. This sample has 35,000 to 50,000 clones; approximately 70% occur once, and the top ten carry about 3%. A note on this clone: Its antigen is still unknown.

Patients all relapsed after autologous stem cell transplantation, and there was variation in brentuximab vedotin exposure. The V call is TRBV29-1, the J call TRBJ2-5; tentative D call: TRBD2 (5 bases). The starting material was peripheral blood mononuclear cells (PBMCs), obtained before the second cycle of nivolumab. The TCR sequence derives from a human donor with classical Hodgkin lymphoma. The CDR3 here is CSVGGLPETQYF. The CDR3 DNA reads as TGCAGCGTTGGTGGACTCCCGGAGACCCAGTACTTC.